The rows below give T cell receptor beta chains drawn from one sample of a study of Graves' ophthalmopathy and Graves' hyperthyroidism. Each CDR3 protein gets one entry after TCRdb re-called the multiplex PCR reads with MiXCR. Altogether about 660,000 distinct CDR3 sequences are present, roughly 41% being singletons, with the ten largest covering over 2.5%. The sequenced sample was peripheral blood. The receptors originated from an adult man with Graves' ophthalmopathy. Each CDR3 is given with its conserved first and last residue. Fields, in order: CDR3 length, V gene, CDR3 protein.

len: 14
v_gene: TRBV7-9
CDR3aa: CAIEIGVPEETQYF

len: 18
v_gene: TRBV24-1
CDR3aa: CATSENPGTGGALEGYTF

len: 17
v_gene: TRBV7-8
CDR3aa: CASSLDRGGTGANVLTF

len: 15
v_gene: TRBV24-1
CDR3aa: CASSGQGRPSYEQYF

len: 13
v_gene: TRBV20-1
CDR3aa: CSARDRKGTEAFF

len: 16
v_gene: TRBV15
CDR3aa: CATSTLRGVWADTQYF

len: 15
v_gene: TRBV15
CDR3aa: CASSLAGQADEKLFF

len: 15
v_gene: TRBV25-1
CDR3aa: CASSQEYLNTGELFF

len: 15
v_gene: TRBV7-9
CDR3aa: CASSLYERGREKLFF

len: 11
v_gene: TRBV2
CDR3aa: CASKRDGVLTF

len: 13
v_gene: TRBV7-9
CDR3aa: CASSQGQGSGNTF

len: 14
v_gene: TRBV5-6
CDR3aa: CASSESGGKYEQYF

len: 10
v_gene: TRBV25-1
CDR3aa: CASREHEAFF

len: 13
v_gene: TRBV29-1
CDR3aa: CSVLDRVNEKLFF

len: 15
v_gene: TRBV24-1
CDR3aa: CATSDIDRPTYEQYF